This T cell receptor (beta chain) appears in the sequencing data of a study of metastatic and nonmetastatic thyroid tumors. Until they underwent thyroid surgery, no patient had received any treatment. TCRdb recomputed clones from the PCR reads via MiXCR. The sample lists about 40,000 clones, about an eighth occurring once. V gave up 3 bases and J gave up 7 bases, with 11 bases separating them. Germline V CDR1 and CDR2: KGHDR, SFDVKD. This CDR3 contains 14 residues. At least ten counts were recorded for this clone. The clonotype comes from a female donor with papillary thyroid cancer or a benign thyroid nodule (not recorded which). Some clones in this sample may be carry-over from other donors' samples. The chain employs TRBV24-1 and TRBJ2-2; D is uncertain. The sample consisted of blood. The CDR3 DNA sequence: TGTGCCACCAGTGATCCTTATAAAAGCGGGGAGCTGTTTTTT. This gives the protein CATSDPYKSGELFF.